This T cell receptor beta chain was identified during a study of blood T cells in healthy people across ages. General study points: Diversity of TCR beta correlated strongly with naive T cell percentage.

This clonotype was counted only a few times. What it binds is unknown. For the second PCR, which ran for about 7 to 11 cycles, a sample-barcoded 5' primer and a J-beta primer mix were used. The template-switch adaptor was a 5' adaptor with 12 random nucleotides. It tagged each cDNA molecule. In TCRdb, the 5' RACE reads were re-called with MiXCR into one record per CDR3 protein. The top ten hold roughly 24% of the sample, which has 1.5 million to 2 million distinct CDR3 sequences, 39% seen once. Trimming pared 1 base from V and 3 bases from J, leaving 16 bases between. Germline assignment: CDR1 SGHTA and CDR2 FQGNSA. CDR3 size: 17 residues. Peripheral blood samples of approximately 10 milliliters were drawn from each donor. Isolated PBMCs totaled at least 6.5 million in each sample.

This chain connects TRBV7-2 to TRBJ2-4; D may be TRBD2 (5 bases). The receptor comes from a human donor in good health. Sequenced sample: blood. Here the CDR3 reads CASSLDSGGLSKNIQYF. CDR3 sequence (DNA): TGTGCCAGCAGCTTAGACTCGGGCGGGTTAAGCAAAAACATTCAGTACTTC. Full variable domain (remainder filled in from reference TRBV7-2 and TRBJ2-4): GAGVSQSPSNKVTEKGKDVELRCDPISGHTALYWYRQSLGQGLEFLIYFQGNSAPDKSGLPSDRFSAERTGGSVSTLTIQRTQQEDSAVYLCASSLDSGGLSKNIQYFGAGTRLSVL.